This T cell receptor (beta chain) was captured by sequencing in a study of blood T cell repertoires in COVID-19 (dated by TCRdb to the early 2020s). Broadly, across the study: Samples from collaborators originated in the United States, Italy and Spain and spanned both the acute and convalescent phases of COVID-19. The prospective study material was composed of cDNA or gDNA derived from T cells, B-cell-depleted T cells, or PBMCs. Deeply sampled blood TCRbeta repertoires from subjects exposed to, actively infected with, or recovered from COVID-19 were included in the dataset. The repertoires were released in a freely available public database meant as a resource for research on the immune response to SARS-CoV-2. The samples were drawn from the first 160 participants of the ongoing ImmuneRACE study and from 950 to 1,500 subjects provided by 6 global collaborators. Nearly every sample came with metadata listing a de-identified subject ID, COVID-19 status, age in years and sex. Where HLA class I and class II types were available, the types were taken from metadata supplied by the sample provider, not from assay-based typing. Results and caveats for the whole study, not just this receptor: How much clinical and demographic metadata was included differed by source and by participant, and the metadata was provided uncurated.

The table lists this clone with a few counts. Its recognized antigen is unknown. No much larger clone is present one base from it, and per-base qualities are unavailable. This same CDR3 is encoded by further DNA sequences in the sample. The CDR3, cysteine through phenylalanine, is 14 amino acids long. The sequence is cut down to CDR3 DNA, 42 bases in frame from base 1. The junction carries 9 bases between V and J, which are trimmed by 1 base and 2 bases respectively. The CDR1 and CDR2 encoded by the germline V gene are SGHRS and YFSETQ. TCRbeta CDR3 regions were amplified from genomic DNA by means of the immunoSEQ Assay, a bias-controlled multiplex PCR. The source study handled its data this way. The number of nucleated cells in each sample was estimated from the amplification of reference gene primers within the assay. Sequence reads were collapsed and filtered to measure the absolute abundance of every unique TCRbeta CDR3 rearrangement. Productive Simpson clonality was computed per sample as the square root of Simpson's diversity index over productive rearrangements. The source is immuneACCESS, and TCRdb retained only in-frame sequences with V and J called. Part of the clones is not carried over; for the studies checked, unresolved V genes explain less than half of this, and the remainder is unexplained. That table supplies the V and J calls and clone size; D and trimming were determined from the DNA. For this sample there are roughly 500,000 clones; around 89% appear just once. Over 1.5% of the sample belongs to the ten largest clones.

Participants in the prospective study were enrolled through a virtual design, were aged roughly 18 to 95 years, and lived in 24 United States geographic areas. In the prospective study, participants were assigned to cohorts based on the clinical history participants reported in a screening survey and a study questionnaire. For ImmuneRACE Cohort 3, a participant was defined as recovered based on two consecutive negative NP/OP PCR tests, clearance by a healthcare professional, or resolution of symptoms. In the prospective study, whole blood, serum and a nasopharyngeal or oropharyngeal swab were collected from each participant by mobile phlebotomists. Participants in the prospective study had the option to provide additional blood draws and questionnaires over a roughly two-month period. Blood samples from the prospective study were shipped frozen or at room temperature prior to DNA extraction.

This TCR came from a woman aged 40 to 50 who had recovered from COVID-19. Material: PBMCs or T cells enriched from blood (not recorded which). The V and J segments used are TRBV5-1 and TRBJ1-1, with the D gene not confidently named. The DNA sequence follows: TGCGCCAGCAGCTTGAATCCGAGCAACACTGAAGCTTTCTTT. Its protein is CASSLNPSNTEAFF.